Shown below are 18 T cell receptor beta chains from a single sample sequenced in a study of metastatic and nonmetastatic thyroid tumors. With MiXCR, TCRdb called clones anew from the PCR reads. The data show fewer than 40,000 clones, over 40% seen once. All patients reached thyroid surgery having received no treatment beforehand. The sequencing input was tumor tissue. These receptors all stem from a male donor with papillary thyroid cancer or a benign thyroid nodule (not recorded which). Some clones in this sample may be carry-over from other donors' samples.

CDR3 in amino acids: CASKLVLPGETQYF. In DNA form, the CDR3 reads TGTGCCAGCAAGCTGGTACTCCCGGGGGAGACCCAGTACTTC. The V gene is TRBV6-1, the J gene TRBJ2-5, with D tentatively TRBD2 (5 bases). This CDR3 contains 14 residues. The germline gives CDR1 MNHNS, CDR2 SASEGT. V lost 7 bases and J lost 5, with 17 bases in between.

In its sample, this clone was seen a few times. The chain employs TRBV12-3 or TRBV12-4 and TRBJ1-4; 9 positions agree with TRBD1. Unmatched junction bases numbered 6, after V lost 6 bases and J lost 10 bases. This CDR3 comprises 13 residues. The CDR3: CASRSDRGGKLFF. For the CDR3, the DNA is TGTGCCAGCAGATCGGACAGGGGCGGAAAACTGTTTTTT.

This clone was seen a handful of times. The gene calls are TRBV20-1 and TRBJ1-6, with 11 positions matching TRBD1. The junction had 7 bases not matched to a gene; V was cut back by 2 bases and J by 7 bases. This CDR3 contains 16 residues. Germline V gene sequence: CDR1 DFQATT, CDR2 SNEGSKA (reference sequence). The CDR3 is CSARPRGQGGNSPLHF. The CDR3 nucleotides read TGCAGTGCTAGACCACGGGGACAGGGGGGGAATTCACCCCTCCACTTT.

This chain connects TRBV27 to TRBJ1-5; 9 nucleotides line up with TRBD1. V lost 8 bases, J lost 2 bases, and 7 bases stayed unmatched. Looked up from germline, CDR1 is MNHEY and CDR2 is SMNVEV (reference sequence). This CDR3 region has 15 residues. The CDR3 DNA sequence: TGTGCCAGCGGAAGACAGGGGGGAGGCAATCAGCCCCAGCATTTT. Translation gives CASGRQGGGNQPQHF.

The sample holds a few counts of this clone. The CDR3 protein is CASSARDDPRYTF. The CDR3 nucleotides read TGTGCCAGCAGTGCGCGGGACGACCCACGCTACACCTTC. The genes are TRBV6-1 and TRBJ1-2; perhaps TRBD1 as D (5 bases). Germline values: CDR1 MNHNS, CDR2 SASEGT. Trimming shortened V by 4 bases and J by 9 bases, and 15 bases separated the two germline ends. The CDR3 has 13 residues.

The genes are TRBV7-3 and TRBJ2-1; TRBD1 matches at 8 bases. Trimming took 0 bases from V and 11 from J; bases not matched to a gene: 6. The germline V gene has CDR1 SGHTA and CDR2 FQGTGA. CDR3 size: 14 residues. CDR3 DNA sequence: TGTGCCAGCAGCTTAACCGGGGACAGGACGAAGCAGTTCTTC. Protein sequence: CASSLTGDRTKQFF. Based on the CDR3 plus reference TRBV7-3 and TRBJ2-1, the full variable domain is GAGVSQTPSNKVTEKGKYVELRCDPISGHTALYWYRQSLGQGPEFLIYFQGTGAADDSGLPNDRFFAVRPEGSVSTLKIQRTERGDSAVYLCASSLTGDRTKQFFGPGTRLTVL.

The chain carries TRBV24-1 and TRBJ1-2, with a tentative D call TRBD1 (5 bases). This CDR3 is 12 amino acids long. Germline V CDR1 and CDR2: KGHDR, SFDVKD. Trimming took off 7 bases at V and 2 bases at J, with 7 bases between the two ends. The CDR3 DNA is TGTGCCACCAGGGGACTGAACTATGGCTACACCTTC. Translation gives CATRGLNYGYTF.

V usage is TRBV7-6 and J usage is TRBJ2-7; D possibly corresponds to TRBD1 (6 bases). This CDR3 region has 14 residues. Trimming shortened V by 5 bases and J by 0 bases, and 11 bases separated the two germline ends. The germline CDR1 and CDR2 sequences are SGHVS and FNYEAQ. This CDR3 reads CASSTTGSSYEQYF. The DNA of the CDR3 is TGTGCCAGCAGCACGACAGGAAGCTCCTACGAGCAGTACTTC.

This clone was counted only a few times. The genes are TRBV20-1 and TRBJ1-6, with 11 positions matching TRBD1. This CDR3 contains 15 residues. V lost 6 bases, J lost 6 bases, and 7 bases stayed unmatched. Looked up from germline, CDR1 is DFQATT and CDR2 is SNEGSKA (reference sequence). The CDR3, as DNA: TGCAGTGCCCGGGACAGGGGGTATTCTAATTCACCCCTCCACTTT. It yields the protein CSARDRGYSNSPLHF.

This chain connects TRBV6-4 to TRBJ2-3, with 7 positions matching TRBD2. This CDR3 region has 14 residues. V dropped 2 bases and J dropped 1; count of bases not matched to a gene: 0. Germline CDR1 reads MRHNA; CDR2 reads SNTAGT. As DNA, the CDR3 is TGTGCCAGCAGTGACGCGGGGGGCACAGATACGCAGTATTTT. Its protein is CASSDAGGTDTQYF.

The CDR3 protein is CASSHPSYEQYF. The CDR3 DNA follows: TGTGCCAGCAGCCACCCCTCCTACGAGCAGTACTTC. This chain joins TRBV3-1 and TRBJ2-7; D not resolved. Trimming cost V 3 bases and J 0 bases, with 3 bases left between them. Germline assignment: CDR1 LGHDT and CDR2 YNNKEL (reference sequence). The CDR3 runs 12 residues.

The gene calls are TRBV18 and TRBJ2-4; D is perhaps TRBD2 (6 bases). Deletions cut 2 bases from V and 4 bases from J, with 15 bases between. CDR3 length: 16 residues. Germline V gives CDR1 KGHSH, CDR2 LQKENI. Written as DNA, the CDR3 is TGTGCCAGCTCACCAGGAGGGGCAGGCTCAAAAAACATTCAGTACTTC. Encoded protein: CASSPGGAGSKNIQYF. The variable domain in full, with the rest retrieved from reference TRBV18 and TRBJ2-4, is NAGVMQNPRHLVRRRGQEARLRCSPMKGHSHVYWYRQLPEEGLKFMVYLQKENIIDESGMPKERFSAEFPKEGPSILRIQQVVRGDSAAYFCASSPGGAGSKNIQYFGAGTRLSVL.

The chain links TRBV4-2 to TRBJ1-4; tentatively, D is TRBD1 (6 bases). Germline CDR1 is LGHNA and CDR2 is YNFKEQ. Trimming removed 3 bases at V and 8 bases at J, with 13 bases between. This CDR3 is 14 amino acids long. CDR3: CASSHGQLDEKLFF. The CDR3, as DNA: TGTGCCAGCAGCCACGGACAGCTTGACGAAAAACTGTTTTTT.

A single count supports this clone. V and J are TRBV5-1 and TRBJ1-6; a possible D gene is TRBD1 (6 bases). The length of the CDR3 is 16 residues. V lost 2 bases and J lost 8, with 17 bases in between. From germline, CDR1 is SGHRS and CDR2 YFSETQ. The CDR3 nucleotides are TGCGCCAGCAGCTTTGGGTCCGGGGGCCTTGATTCACCCCTCCACTTT. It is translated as CASSFGSGGLDSPLHF.

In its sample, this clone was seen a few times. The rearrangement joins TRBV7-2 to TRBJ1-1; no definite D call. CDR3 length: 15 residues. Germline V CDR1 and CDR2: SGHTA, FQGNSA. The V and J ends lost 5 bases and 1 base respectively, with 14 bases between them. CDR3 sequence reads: CASSRSLGKNTEAFF. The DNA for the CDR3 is TGTGCCAGCAGCCGTTCGTTGGGCAAGAACACTGAAGCTTTCTTT.

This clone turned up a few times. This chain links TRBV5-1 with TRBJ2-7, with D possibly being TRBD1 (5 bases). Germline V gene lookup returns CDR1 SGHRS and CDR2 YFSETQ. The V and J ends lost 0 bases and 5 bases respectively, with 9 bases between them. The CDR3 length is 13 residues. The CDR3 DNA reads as TGCGCCAGCAGCTTGGCCAGGGCAAACGAGCAGTACTTC. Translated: CASSLARANEQYF.

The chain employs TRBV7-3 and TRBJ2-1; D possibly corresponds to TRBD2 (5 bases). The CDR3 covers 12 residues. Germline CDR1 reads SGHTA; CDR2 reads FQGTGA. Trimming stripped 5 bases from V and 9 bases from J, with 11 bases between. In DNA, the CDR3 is TGTGCCAGCAGCCAGCTCGGGGTTGAGCAGTTCTTC. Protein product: CASSQLGVEQFF.

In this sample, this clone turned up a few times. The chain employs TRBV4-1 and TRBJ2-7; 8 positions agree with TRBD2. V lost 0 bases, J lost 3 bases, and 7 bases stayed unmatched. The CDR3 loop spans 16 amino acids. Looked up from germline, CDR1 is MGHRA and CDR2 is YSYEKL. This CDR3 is CASSQDNSGISYEQYF. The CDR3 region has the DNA TGCGCCAGCAGCCAAGACAATAGCGGGATTAGCTACGAGCAGTACTTC.